The T cell receptor (beta chain) described here comes from a study of beta chain features in type 1 diabetes. General study findings and limits: Researchers could not determine here whether HLA type influences TCRB rearrangement. Shortening that was moderate but significant affected the TCRB CDR3s of Type 1 diabetes patients in all four CD4+ subsets.

Investigators reverse transcribed all isolated RNA, so they sequenced expressed TCRB transcripts. The data were produced by immunoSEQ multiplex PCR, yet TCRdb's version contains in-frame clones alone and is incomplete. This table has roughly 700,000 clones, around 15% appearing once. V gave up 6 bases and J gave up 1 base; unmatched junction bases: 7. This CDR3 is 16 amino acids long. Germline lookup yields CDR1 KGHSH and CDR2 LQKENI. This clone was counted only a few times. Its antigen is unknown. The chain uses TRBV18 and TRBJ2-3; 10 bases are a match to TRBD1. This sequence was found in a young man with type 1 diabetes. The source material was naive CD4+ T cells from blood. This chain's CDR3 is CASSPYGTGGTDTQYF. The CDR3 DNA is TGTGCCAGCTCCCCCTACGGGACAGGGGGCACAGATACGCAGTATTTT.